The following is a TCR beta chain sequence with its context. Trimming pared 5 bases from V and 2 bases from J, leaving 12 bases between. The CDR3 spans 14 residues. Germline CDR1 is SNHLY and CDR2 is FYNNEI. This entry is derived from a study of sequential checkpoint blockade in melanoma. Study information: Arm A got nivolumab then ipilimumab; arm B the reverse, 1:1. Each arm's sequence ended with maintenance nivolumab.

The treatment: randomized to nivolumab then ipilimumab (arm A) or the reverse (arm B). Patients had received no earlier DNA-damaging chemotherapy. From thawed PBMCs, live CD3+CD8+ cells negative for CD19 and CD56 were sorted. Assay used: immunoSEQ multiplex PCR; TCRdb lists only in-frame clones, some missing. The sample records over 10,000 clones, approximately 70% being singletons. This clonotype was obtained from a human donor with melanoma. The chain carries TRBV2 and TRBJ1-1; D is ambiguous. This sample comprised CD8+ T cells sorted from blood (inferred from file names), obtained from a patient given nivolumab and ipilimumab in sequence. The CDR3: CASSSRDFNTEAFF. CDR3 nucleotides: TGTGCCAGCAGTTCCCGCGACTTCAACACTGAAGCTTTCTTT.